The 31 T cell receptor beta chains in this list originate from one sample, sequenced in a study of monozygotic twins with inflammatory bowel disease. Each CDR3 protein gets one entry in TCRdb, which reprocessed the 5' RACE reads and gives no DNA. Its clone listing holds roughly 200,000 distinct CDR3 sequences. The specimen sequenced was blood. These receptors came from a human donor with ulcerative colitis or Crohn's disease, or a healthy co-twin of an affected twin (not recorded which).

The V gene is TRBV29-1, the J gene TRBJ1-1. CDR3 length: 12 amino acids. CDR1 and CDR2 (germline): SQVTM, ANQGSEA. The CDR3 sequence is CSVETEQIEAFF.

This rearrangement joins TRBV6-1 to TRBJ2-1; TCRdb picks TRBD2, but there is no DNA to check that call. The germline V gene encodes CDR1 MNHNS and CDR2 SASEGT. The CDR3 length is 15 residues. CDR3: CASSETSGTTNEQFF.

V gene TRBV27 combines with J gene TRBJ1-2. The CDR3 runs to 14 residues. Per the germline V gene, CDR1 is MNHEY and CDR2 is SMNVEV (reference sequence). The CDR3 region is CASSLTGQAYGYTF.

The chain carries TRBV20-1 and TRBJ2-1; TCRdb returns TRBD1, unconfirmable since there is no DNA. This CDR3 is built from 17 residues. Germline V lookup: CDR1 DFQATT, CDR2 SNEGSKA (reference sequence). The CDR3 loop reads CSARALGAGGAYNEQFF.

V gene TRBV29-1 combines with J gene TRBJ1-3; TCRdb proposes TRBD1, but this gene call is untestable without DNA. Germline V gene data show CDR1 as SQVTM and CDR2 as ANQGSEA. This CDR3 has 17 amino acids. CDR3 sequence: CSVGGGGDRLSGNTIYF.

The J gene is TRBJ2-5, the V gene TRBV3-1; TCRdb gives TRBD1 as the D gene, but with no DNA this cannot be confirmed. The CDR3 totals 14 residues. From germline, CDR1 is LGHDT and CDR2 YNNKEL (reference sequence). CDR3: CASSQRGAGETQYF.

The V call is TRBV20-1, the J call TRBJ2-7. This CDR3 spans 13 amino acids. Looked up from germline, CDR1 is DFQATT and CDR2 is SNEGSKA (reference sequence). The CDR3 here is CSAREGRPYEQYF.

The chain has TRBV10-3 and TRBJ2-1; TCRdb reports TRBD2, a call that lacks DNA to check it against. The germline V gene has CDR1 ENHRY and CDR2 SYGVKD. This CDR3 is built from 14 residues. The CDR3 region is CAMRTSGNYNEQFF.

The chain carries TRBV7-9 and TRBJ2-1; TCRdb lists TRBD1, though no DNA is available to test this call. The CDR3 has 13 residues. The germline V gene has CDR1 SEHNR and CDR2 FQNEAQ (reference sequence). The CDR3 spells CASSLYSPPVGFF.

The chain employs TRBV6-4 and TRBJ2-1; TCRdb's assignment of TRBD1 cannot be checked, as there is no DNA. The CDR3 sequence is 15 residues long. CDR1 and CDR2 (germline): MRHNA, SNTAGT. The CDR3 loop reads CASSLGDSHYNEQFF.

This sequence joins TRBV5-1 and TRBJ1-1; the TRBD1 assignment by TCRdb is unverifiable without DNA. Germline V gives CDR1 SGHRS, CDR2 YFSETQ. The CDR3 runs to 15 residues. CDR3 loop: CASSQDSTLNTEAFF.

This chain links TRBV20-1 with TRBJ1-4; TCRdb outputs TRBD1, but without DNA this stays unchecked. The CDR3 is 16 residues long. Looked up from germline, CDR1 is DFQATT and CDR2 is SNEGSKA (reference sequence). CDR3 region: CSATMTGSTRSEKLFF.

The rearrangement links TRBV6-1 to TRBJ1-2; TCRdb names TRBD1, which stays unverified in the absence of DNA. CDR1 and CDR2 from the germline V gene are MNHNS and SASEGT. This CDR3 region has 14 residues. CDR3 protein: CAIPMDRGFSGYTF.

The chain joins TRBV5-1 to TRBJ1-1; TCRdb returns TRBD1, unconfirmable since there is no DNA. The CDR3 has 14 amino acids. CDR1 is SGHRS, CDR2 YFSETQ, per germline. The CDR3 protein is CASRGAGMNTEAFF.

The chain carries TRBV6-2 or TRBV6-3 and TRBJ1-2. Germline V CDR1 and CDR2: MNHEY, SVGEGT. This CDR3 is built from 13 residues. The chain's CDR3 is CASCVGSRAYYTF.

The chain recombines TRBV19 with TRBJ1-4; TCRdb outputs TRBD1, but without DNA this stays unchecked. The CDR3 is 14 amino acids. Germline-derived CDR1 and CDR2 are LNHDA and SQIVND (reference sequence). The CDR3 loop reads CASSPGQGNEKLFF.

This chain connects TRBV24-1 to TRBJ2-1; TCRdb picks TRBD2, but there is no DNA to check that call. CDR1 and CDR2 (germline): KGHDR, SFDVKD. The CDR3 sequence is 12 residues long. CDR3 in amino acids: CATGGEYNEQFF.

The chain links TRBV6-2 or TRBV6-3 to TRBJ1-5; TCRdb names TRBD1, which stays unverified in the absence of DNA. Per germline, CDR1 MNHEY and CDR2 SVGEGT. The CDR3 has 16 residues. The CDR3 protein is CASSYIPGVSNQPQHF.

The chain combines TRBV5-1 with TRBJ2-5; checking the TCRdb D call of TRBD1 is not possible without DNA. The CDR3 runs 15 residues. Germline CDR1 and CDR2: SGHRS and YFSETQ. The CDR3 region is CASSLGGASQETQYF.

V usage is TRBV4-1 and J usage is TRBJ2-2; TCRdb's D call, TRBD2, is unchecked because there is no DNA. This CDR3 has 17 residues. Germline V CDR1 and CDR2: MGHRA, YSYEKL. CDR3 region: CASSQDPTSGTPGELFF.

This chain joins TRBV29-1 and TRBJ2-1; TCRdb's D gene call, TRBD1, goes unchecked for lack of DNA. CDR1 is SQVTM and CDR2 is ANQGSEA in the germline V gene. The CDR3 totals 14 residues. The CDR3 spells CSVEETRVFNEQFF.

The chain recombines TRBV12-3 or TRBV12-4 with TRBJ2-2; TCRdb gives TRBD1 as the D gene, but with no DNA this cannot be confirmed. This CDR3 contains 15 residues. The CDR3 spells CASSQGSRGTGELFF.

The chain joins TRBV19 to TRBJ1-5; TCRdb returns TRBD1, unconfirmable since there is no DNA. This CDR3 spans 15 amino acids. From germline, CDR1 is LNHDA and CDR2 SQIVND (reference sequence). The CDR3 region is CASKGTAWGDQPQHF.

The gene calls are TRBV2 and TRBJ2-1; without DNA, the TCRdb call of TRBD1 cannot be checked. The CDR3 contains 14 residues. Germline CDR1 is SNHLY and CDR2 is FYNNEI. The CDR3 protein is CASVTGPSYNEQFF.

V is TRBV19 and J is TRBJ1-2. This CDR3 is built from 15 residues. The V gene's germline CDR1 is LNHDA and CDR2 SQIVND (reference sequence). The chain's CDR3 is CASTAIDGSNYGYTF.

This chain links TRBV6-2 or TRBV6-3 with TRBJ1-4; TCRdb reports TRBD1, a call that lacks DNA to check it against. The CDR3 runs to 14 residues. The germline CDR1 and CDR2 sequences are MNHEY and SVGEGT. The CDR3 sequence: CASTGTATNEKLFF.

The CDR3 is CASSYDLQGKEQFF. The V and J genes are TRBV11-2 and TRBJ2-1; TCRdb selects TRBD1, and the lack of DNA leaves this call unchecked. The CDR3 extends over 14 amino acids. Germline values: CDR1 SGHAT, CDR2 FQNNGV.

The chain combines TRBV12-3 or TRBV12-4 with TRBJ1-5. The CDR3 sequence is 13 residues long. The CDR3 loop reads CASAGTEGQPQHF.

This chain uses TRBV7-9 with TRBJ2-5. This CDR3 contains 13 residues. Germline V CDR1 and CDR2: SEHNR, FQNEAQ (reference sequence). This chain's CDR3 is CASSLNFQETQYF.

V usage is TRBV6-5 and J usage is TRBJ1-3; TCRdb names TRBD1, which stays unverified in the absence of DNA. In germline, CDR1 is MNHEY, CDR2 SVGAGI. The CDR3 totals 15 residues. CDR3: CASSWGGRSGNTIYF.

This CDR3 reads CASSYLATSGSHNEQFF. The chain carries TRBV6-5 and TRBJ2-1; TCRdb designates TRBD2, a call that cannot be tested without DNA. This CDR3 is 17 amino acids long. Germline values: CDR1 MNHEY, CDR2 SVGAGI.